One sample yielded the 13 T cell receptor beta chains listed below, sequenced in a study of blood T cell repertoires in COVID-19. TCRdb's copy holds only in-frame clones and misses some; the assay was immunoSEQ multiplex PCR. Of about 21,000 clones in the sample, approximately 95% were seen once. Sequences were obtained from peripheral blood. The receptors come from a woman aged 45-65 years with active COVID-19.

The chain carries TRBV5-1 and TRBJ1-1, with no clear D. Trimming shortened V by 6 bases and J by 1 base, and 10 bases separated the two germline ends. This CDR3 has 13 residues. The germline gives CDR1 SGHRS, CDR2 YFSETQ. The CDR3 reads CASKWGGNTEAFF. The CDR3 DNA reads as TGCGCCAGCAAATGGGGAGGGAACACTGAAGCTTTCTTT.

The chain recombines TRBV28 with TRBJ1-4; D perhaps matches TRBD1 (6 bases). The ends were cut back, 5 bases at V and 3 bases at J, with 13 bases in the middle. Looked up from germline, CDR1 is MDHEN and CDR2 is SYDVKM. CDR3 size: 15 residues. The CDR3: CASSPVDSANEKLFF. In nucleotides, the CDR3 is TGTGCCAGCAGTCCCGTGGACAGCGCTAATGAAAAACTGTTTTTT.

This clone was observed a single time. The chain is built from TRBV10-3 and TRBJ1-1, with 7 bases identical to TRBD1. V lost 2 bases to trimming and J lost 4 bases; unmatched junction nucleotides: 10. Per germline, CDR1 ENHRY and CDR2 SYGVKD. The CDR3 contains 16 residues. CDR3 nucleotides: TGTGCCATCAGTGAGGGACAGGAAGGATTCGGCACTGAAGCTTTCTTT. Translating it yields CAISEGQEGFGTEAFF.

The V gene is TRBV5-1, the J gene TRBJ1-1; D is undetermined. Germline CDR1 reads SGHRS; CDR2 reads YFSETQ. There are 15 residues in the CDR3. The V gene lost 0 bases and the J gene lost 2 bases, with 11 bases spanning the gap. CDR3 bases: TGCGCCAGCAGCTTGGAAGGCAGACTAAACACTGAAGCTTTCTTT. This sequence encodes CASSLEGRLNTEAFF.

This chain links TRBV3-1 (or the pseudogene TRBV3-2) with TRBJ1-4, with 10 nucleotides matching TRBD1. The V gene's germline CDR1 is LGHDT and CDR2 YNNKEL (reference sequence). The CDR3 runs 16 residues. J lost 8 bases, V lost 3 bases, and 9 bases had no gene match. CDR3 in amino acids: CASSQDPGQGREKLFF. CDR3 nucleotides: TGTGCCAGCAGCCAGGATCCGGGACAGGGGAGGGAAAAACTGTTTTTT.

The chain has TRBV28 and TRBJ1-3; D might be TRBD1 (5 bases). This CDR3 region has 17 residues. Trimming took off 2 bases at V and 3 bases at J, with 17 bases between the two ends. The V gene's germline CDR1 is MDHEN and CDR2 SYDVKM. This CDR3 reads CASSLGQQARLGNTIYF. The CDR3 bases are TGTGCCAGCAGTTTAGGTCAACAGGCCCGCCTTGGAAACACCATATATTTT. The full variable domain, completed using reference TRBV28 and TRBJ1-3, is DVKVTQSSRYLVKRTGEKVFLECVQDMDHENMFWYRQDPGLGLRLIYFSYDVKMKEKGDIPEGYSVSREKKERFSLILESASTNQTSMYLCASSLGQQARLGNTIYFGEGSWLTVV.

This chain uses TRBV27 with TRBJ1-1, with D unresolved. Germline CDR1 and CDR2: MNHEY and SMNVEV (reference sequence). The CDR3 is 11 amino acids. The V gene lost 2 bases and the J gene lost 6 bases, with 4 bases spanning the gap. CDR3 amino acids: CASSLGPEAFF. CDR3 coding DNA: TGTGCCAGCAGTTTAGGCCCTGAAGCTTTCTTT.

The chain carries TRBV7-8 and TRBJ2-5; D might be TRBD2 (6 bases). CDR1 and CDR2 (germline): SGHVS, FQNEAQ. This CDR3 has 13 amino acids. Trimming left V 3 bases short and J 3 bases short, with 8 bases between. DNA for the CDR3: TGTGCCAGCAGCTTTACGGGAGAAGAGACCCAGTACTTC. Protein: CASSFTGEETQYF.

The chain is built from TRBV5-1 and TRBJ2-1; maybe TRBD2 (5 bases). CDR3 length: 15 residues. Germline CDR1 is SGHRS and CDR2 is YFSETQ. The V end was cut by 4 bases, the J end by 2 bases, with 13 bases between. The CDR3 sequence: CASSKTPGAYNEQFF. The CDR3 DNA sequence: TGCGCCAGCAGCAAGACCCCCGGGGCCTACAATGAGCAGTTCTTC.

The chain combines TRBV18 with TRBJ2-1; 9 positions agree with TRBD1. The J segment lost 0 bases and the V segment lost 0 bases, leaving 0 bases of the junction unmatched. The V gene's germline CDR1 is KGHSH and CDR2 LQKENI. The CDR3 has 16 amino acids. The CDR3 nucleotides are TGTGCCAGCTCACCACCGACAGGGGGCTCCTACAATGAGCAGTTCTTC. Protein product: CASSPPTGGSYNEQFF.

The chain carries TRBV19 and TRBJ1-2, with no clear D. Germline V gene data show CDR1 as LNHDA and CDR2 as SQIVND (reference sequence). V shed 9 bases and J shed 8 bases, with 19 bases lying between them. CDR3 length: 13 amino acids. CDR3 bases: TGTGCCAGCACTGGGTCGAGCTCAGGAGGCTACACCTTC. It is translated as CASTGSSSGGYTF.

The CDR3 spells CATSRSSGSGWELFF. In DNA form, the CDR3 reads TGTGCCACCAGCAGGTCCAGCGGGAGCGGGTGGGAGCTGTTTTTT. The rearrangement links TRBV15 to TRBJ2-2, with 8 bases fitting TRBD2. The CDR3 extends over 15 amino acids. After removal of 3 bases from V and 9 bases from J, the junction contained 9 bases not matched to a gene. Germline CDR1 reads LNHNV; CDR2 reads YYDKDF (reference sequence).

This CDR3 reads CASSTREDTQYF. The CDR3 nucleotides are TGTGCCAGCAGTACCCGAGAAGATACGCAGTATTTT. V is TRBV27 and J is TRBJ2-3; D gene unclear. This CDR3 region has 12 residues. Between the trimmed V and J ends, which lost 5 bases and 5 bases, there was a span of 8 bases. Germline-derived CDR1 and CDR2 are MNHEY and SMNVEV (reference sequence).